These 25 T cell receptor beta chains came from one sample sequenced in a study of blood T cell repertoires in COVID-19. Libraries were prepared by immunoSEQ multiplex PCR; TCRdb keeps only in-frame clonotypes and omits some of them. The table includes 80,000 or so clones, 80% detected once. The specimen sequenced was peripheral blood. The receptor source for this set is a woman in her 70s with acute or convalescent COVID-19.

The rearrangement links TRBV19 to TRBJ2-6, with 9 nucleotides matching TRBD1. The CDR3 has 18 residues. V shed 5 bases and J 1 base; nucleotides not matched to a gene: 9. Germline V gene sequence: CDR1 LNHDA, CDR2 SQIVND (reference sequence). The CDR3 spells CASSLPGQGFSGANVLTF. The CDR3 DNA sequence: TGTGCCAGTAGTCTACCGGGACAGGGCTTTTCTGGGGCCAACGTCCTGACTTTC. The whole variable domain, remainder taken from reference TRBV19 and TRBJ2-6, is DGGITQSPKYLFRKEGQNVTLSCEQNLNHDAMYWYRQDPGQGLRLIYYSQIVNDFQKGDIAEGYSVSREKKESFPLTVTSAQKNPTAFYLCASSLPGQGFSGANVLTFGAGSRLTVL.

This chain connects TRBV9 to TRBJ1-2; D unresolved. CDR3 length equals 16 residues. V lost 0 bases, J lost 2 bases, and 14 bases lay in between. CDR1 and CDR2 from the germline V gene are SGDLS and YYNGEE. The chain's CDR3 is CASSVDQELKNYGYTF. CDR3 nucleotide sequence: TGTGCCAGCAGCGTAGACCAGGAACTGAAGAACTATGGCTACACCTTC. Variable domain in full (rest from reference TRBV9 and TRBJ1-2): DSGVTQTPKHLITATGQRVTLRCSPRSGDLSVYWYQQSLDQGLQFLIQYYNGEERAKGNILERFSAQQFPDLHSELNLSSLELGDSALYFCASSVDQELKNYGYTFGSGTRLTVV.

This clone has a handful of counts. CDR3 region: CASSWGAGYGYTF. CDR3 nucleotides: TGTGCCAGCAGCTGGGGCGCCGGCTATGGCTACACCTTC. The V call is TRBV5-6, the J call TRBJ1-2, with D possibly matching TRBD1 (5 bases). Trimming removed 3 bases from V and 4 bases from J, with 10 bases in between. Germline V gives CDR1 SGHDT, CDR2 YYEEEE. The CDR3 is made up of 13 amino acids. The variable domain in full, completed from reference TRBV5-6 and TRBJ1-2, reads DAGVTQSPTHLIKTRGQQVTLRCSPKSGHDTVSWYQQALGQGPQFIFQYYEEEERQRGNFPDRFSGHQFPNYSSELNVNALLLGDSALYLCASSWGAGYGYTFGSGTRLTVV.

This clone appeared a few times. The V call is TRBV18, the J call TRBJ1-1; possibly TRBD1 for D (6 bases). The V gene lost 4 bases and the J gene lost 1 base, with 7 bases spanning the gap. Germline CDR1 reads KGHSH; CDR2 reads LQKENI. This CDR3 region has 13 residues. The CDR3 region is CASSLQGNTEAFF. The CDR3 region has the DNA TGTGCCAGCTCACTACAGGGGAACACTGAAGCTTTCTTT.

The CDR3 DNA follows: TGTGCCAGCAGCCCCGACAGGGTTGACTATGGCTACACCTTC. This gives the protein CASSPDRVDYGYTF. The chain joins TRBV6-5 to TRBJ1-2, with 7 bases identical to TRBD1. CDR3 length: 14 amino acids. V lost 6 bases, J lost 3 bases, and 7 bases stayed unmatched. Germline CDR1 is MNHEY and CDR2 is SVGAGI.

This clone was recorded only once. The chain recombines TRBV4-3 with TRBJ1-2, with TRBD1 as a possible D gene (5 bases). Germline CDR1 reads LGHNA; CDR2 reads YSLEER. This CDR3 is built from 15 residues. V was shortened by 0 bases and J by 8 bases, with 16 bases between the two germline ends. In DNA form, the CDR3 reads TGCGCCAGCAGCCAAGATTCGGGAGGGGTCAGAGGCTACACCTTC. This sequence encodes CASSQDSGGVRGYTF.

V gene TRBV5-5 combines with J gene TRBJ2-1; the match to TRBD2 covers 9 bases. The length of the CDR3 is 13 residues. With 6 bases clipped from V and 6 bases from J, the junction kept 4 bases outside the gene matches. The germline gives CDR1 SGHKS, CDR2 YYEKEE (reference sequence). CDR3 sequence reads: CASTPGLANEQFF. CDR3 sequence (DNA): TGTGCCAGCACACCGGGACTAGCCAATGAGCAGTTCTTC.

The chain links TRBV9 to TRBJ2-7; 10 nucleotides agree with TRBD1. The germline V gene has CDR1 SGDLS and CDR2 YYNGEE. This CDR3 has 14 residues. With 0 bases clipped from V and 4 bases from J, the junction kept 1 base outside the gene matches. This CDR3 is CASSVGQGAYEQYF. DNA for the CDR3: TGTGCCAGCAGCGTAGGACAGGGGGCGTACGAGCAGTACTTC.

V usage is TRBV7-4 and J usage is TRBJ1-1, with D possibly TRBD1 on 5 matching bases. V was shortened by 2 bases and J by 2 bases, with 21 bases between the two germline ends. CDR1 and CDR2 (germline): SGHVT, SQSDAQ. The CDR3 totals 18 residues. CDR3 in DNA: TGTGCCAGCAGCTTACCCCGCAGGGTCAACCAGGTAAACACTGAAGCTTTCTTT. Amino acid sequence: CASSLPRRVNQVNTEAFF.

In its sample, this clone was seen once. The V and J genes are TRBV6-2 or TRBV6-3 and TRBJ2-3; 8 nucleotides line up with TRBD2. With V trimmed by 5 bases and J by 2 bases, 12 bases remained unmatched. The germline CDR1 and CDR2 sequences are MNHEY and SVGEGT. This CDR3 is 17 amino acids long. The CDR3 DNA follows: TGTGCCAGCAGTCAAACTGGCCTAGCGGGCCTCACAGATACGCAGTATTTT. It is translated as CASSQTGLAGLTDTQYF.

CDR3 protein: CASSSMGLGGWRYEQYF. CDR3 DNA: TGTGCCAGCAGTTCCATGGGGTTGGGGGGATGGAGGTACGAGCAGTACTTC. The V call is TRBV27, the J call TRBJ2-7, with a weak D call TRBD2 (6 bases). CDR1 and CDR2 from the germline V gene are MNHEY and SMNVEV (reference sequence). V was pared by 4 bases and J by 4 bases, with 23 bases between. The CDR3 consists of 17 residues.

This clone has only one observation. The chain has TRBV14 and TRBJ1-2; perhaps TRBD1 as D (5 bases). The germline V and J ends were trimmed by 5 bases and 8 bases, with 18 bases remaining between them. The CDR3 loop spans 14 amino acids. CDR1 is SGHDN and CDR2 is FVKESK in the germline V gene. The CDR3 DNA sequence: TGTGCCAGCAGCGCCCGGGGGGGGTTGAGGGGCTACACCTTC. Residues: CASSARGGLRGYTF.

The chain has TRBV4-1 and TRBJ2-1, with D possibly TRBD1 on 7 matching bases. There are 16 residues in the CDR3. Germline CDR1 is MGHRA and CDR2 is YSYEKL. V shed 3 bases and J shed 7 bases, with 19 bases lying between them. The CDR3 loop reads CASSQAGGGFVNEQFF. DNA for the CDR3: TGCGCCAGCAGCCAGGCAGGGGGAGGATTCGTAAATGAGCAGTTCTTC.

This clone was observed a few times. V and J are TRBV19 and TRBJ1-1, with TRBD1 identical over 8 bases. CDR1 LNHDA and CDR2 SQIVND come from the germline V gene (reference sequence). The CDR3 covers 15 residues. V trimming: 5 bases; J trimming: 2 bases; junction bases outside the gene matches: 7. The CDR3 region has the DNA TGTGCCAGTAGTCTCCGACAGGGGCTCAACACTGAAGCTTTCTTT. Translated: CASSLRQGLNTEAFF.

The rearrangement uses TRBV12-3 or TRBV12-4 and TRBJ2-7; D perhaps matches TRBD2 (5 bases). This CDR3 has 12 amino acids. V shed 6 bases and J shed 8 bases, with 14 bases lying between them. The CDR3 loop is CASSPDGIQQYF. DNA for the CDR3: TGTGCCAGCAGCCCGGACGGGATCCAGCAGTACTTC.

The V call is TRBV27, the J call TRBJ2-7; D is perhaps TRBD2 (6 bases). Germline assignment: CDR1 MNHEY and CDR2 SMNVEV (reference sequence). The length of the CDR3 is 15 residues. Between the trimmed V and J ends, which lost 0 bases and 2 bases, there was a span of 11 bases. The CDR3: CASSLSGGGAYEQYF. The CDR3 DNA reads TGTGCCAGCAGTTTATCGGGCGGAGGGGCCTACGAGCAGTACTTC.

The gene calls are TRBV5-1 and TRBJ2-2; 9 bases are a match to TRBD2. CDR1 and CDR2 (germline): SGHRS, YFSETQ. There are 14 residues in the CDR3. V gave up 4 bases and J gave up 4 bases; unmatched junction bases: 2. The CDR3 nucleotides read TGCGCCAGCAGCCCTAGCGGGGTCACCGGGGAGCTGTTTTTT. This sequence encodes CASSPSGVTGELFF. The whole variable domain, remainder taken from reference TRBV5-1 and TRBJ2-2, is KAGVTQTPRYLIKTRGQQVTLSCSPISGHRSVSWYQQTPGQGLQFLFEYFSETQRNKGNFPGRFSGRQFSNSRSEMNVSTLELGDSALYLCASSPSGVTGELFFGEGSRLTVL.

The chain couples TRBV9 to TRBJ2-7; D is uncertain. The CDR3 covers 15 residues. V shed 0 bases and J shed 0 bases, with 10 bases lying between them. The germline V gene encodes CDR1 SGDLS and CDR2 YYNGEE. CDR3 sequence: CASSVDAFSSYEQYF. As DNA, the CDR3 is TGTGCCAGCAGCGTAGACGCGTTTAGCTCCTACGAGCAGTACTTC.

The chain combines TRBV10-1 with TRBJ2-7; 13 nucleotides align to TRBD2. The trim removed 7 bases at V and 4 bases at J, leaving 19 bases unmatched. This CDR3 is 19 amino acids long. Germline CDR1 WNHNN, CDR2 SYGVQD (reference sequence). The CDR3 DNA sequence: TGCGCCAGCACCCGAAGGGGACTAGCGGGGTGGTTTTTCTTATACGAGCAGTACTTC. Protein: CASTRRGLAGWFFLYEQYF.

The CDR3 loop reads CASSLGSGGSNEQFF. CDR3 nucleotide sequence: TGTGCCAGCAGCTTAGGCAGTGGGGGGTCCAATGAGCAGTTCTTC. The V call is TRBV5-6, the J call TRBJ2-1; possibly TRBD2 for D (6 bases). From germline, CDR1 is SGHDT and CDR2 YYEEEE. The CDR3 loop spans 15 amino acids. The V end was cut by 2 bases, the J end by 6 bases, with 15 bases between.

The CDR3 loop is CASSLGQVRVDTQYF. Here the CDR3 DNA reads TGCGCCAGCAGCTTGGGACAGGTTAGGGTAGATACGCAGTATTTT. The rearrangement joins TRBV5-1 to TRBJ2-3; a possible D gene is TRBD1 (6 bases). V was shortened by 0 bases and J by 5 bases, with 13 bases between the two germline ends. The germline V gene encodes CDR1 SGHRS and CDR2 YFSETQ. The CDR3 totals 15 residues.

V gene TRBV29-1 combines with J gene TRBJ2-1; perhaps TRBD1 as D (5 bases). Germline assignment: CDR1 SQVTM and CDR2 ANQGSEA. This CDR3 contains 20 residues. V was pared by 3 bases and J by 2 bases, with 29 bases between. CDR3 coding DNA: TGCAGCGTTGATGGTATGGAACCGACAGACCCAACCCGGCCCTACAATGAGCAGTTCTTC. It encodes CSVDGMEPTDPTRPYNEQFF.

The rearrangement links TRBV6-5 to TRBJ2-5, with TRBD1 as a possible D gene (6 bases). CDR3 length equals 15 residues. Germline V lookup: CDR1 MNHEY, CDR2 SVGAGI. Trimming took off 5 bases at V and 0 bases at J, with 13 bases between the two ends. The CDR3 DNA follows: TGTGCCAGCAGTCCCGATTGGACAGACCAAGAGACCCAGTACTTC. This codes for CASSPDWTDQETQYF.

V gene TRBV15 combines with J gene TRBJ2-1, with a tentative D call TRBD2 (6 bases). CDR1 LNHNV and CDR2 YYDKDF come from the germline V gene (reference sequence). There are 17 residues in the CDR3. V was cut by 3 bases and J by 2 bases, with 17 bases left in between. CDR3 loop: CATSRWGGGSTYNEQFF. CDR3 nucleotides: TGTGCCACCAGCAGGTGGGGTGGGGGGTCCACCTACAATGAGCAGTTCTTC.

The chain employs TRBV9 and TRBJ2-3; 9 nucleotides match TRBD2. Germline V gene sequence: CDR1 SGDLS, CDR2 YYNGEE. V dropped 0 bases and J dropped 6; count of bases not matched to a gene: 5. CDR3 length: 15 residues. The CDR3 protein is CASSVGAGGVDTQYF. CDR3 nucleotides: TGTGCCAGCAGCGTAGGAGCGGGGGGAGTGGATACGCAGTATTTT.